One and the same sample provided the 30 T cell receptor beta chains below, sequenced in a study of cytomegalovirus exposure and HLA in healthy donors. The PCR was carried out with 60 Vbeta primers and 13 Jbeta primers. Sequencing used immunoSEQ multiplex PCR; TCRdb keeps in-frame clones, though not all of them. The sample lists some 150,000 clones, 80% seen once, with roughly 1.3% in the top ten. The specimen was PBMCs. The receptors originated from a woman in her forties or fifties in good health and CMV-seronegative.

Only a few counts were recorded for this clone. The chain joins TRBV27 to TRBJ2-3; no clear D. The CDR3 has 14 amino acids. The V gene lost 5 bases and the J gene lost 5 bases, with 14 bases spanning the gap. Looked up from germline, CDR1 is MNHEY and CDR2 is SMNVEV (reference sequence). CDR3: CASSPLGQLDTQYF. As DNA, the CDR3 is TGTGCCAGCAGTCCGCTTGGGCAGCTAGATACGCAGTATTTT.

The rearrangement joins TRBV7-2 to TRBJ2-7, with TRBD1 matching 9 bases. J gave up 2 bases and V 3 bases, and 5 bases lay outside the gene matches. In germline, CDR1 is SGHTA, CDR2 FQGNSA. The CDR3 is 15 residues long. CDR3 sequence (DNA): TGTGCCAGCAGCTTTACAGGGGGCGCGACCTACGAGCAGTACTTC. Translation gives CASSFTGGATYEQYF.

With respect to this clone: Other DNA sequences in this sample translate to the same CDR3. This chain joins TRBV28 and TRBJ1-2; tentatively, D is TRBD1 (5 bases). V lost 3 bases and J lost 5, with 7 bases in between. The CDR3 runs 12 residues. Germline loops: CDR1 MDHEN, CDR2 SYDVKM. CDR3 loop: CASSLQGYGYTF. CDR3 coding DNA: TGTGCCAGCAGTTTGCAGGGATATGGCTACACCTTC.

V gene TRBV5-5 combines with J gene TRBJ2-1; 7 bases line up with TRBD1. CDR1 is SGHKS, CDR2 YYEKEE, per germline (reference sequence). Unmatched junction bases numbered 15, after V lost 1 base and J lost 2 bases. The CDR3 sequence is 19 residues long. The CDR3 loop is CASSLIDRVGLAPYNEQFF. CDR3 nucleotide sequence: TGTGCCAGCAGCTTGATAGACAGGGTGGGCCTAGCACCCTACAATGAGCAGTTCTTC.

This CDR3 reads CASSSAGDSTDTQYF. CDR3 nucleotide sequence: TGCGCCAGCAGTTCAGCGGGGGATAGCACAGATACGCAGTATTTT. The rearrangement links TRBV5-1 to TRBJ2-3; 8 bases are a match to TRBD2. This CDR3 is built from 15 residues. With V trimmed by 5 bases and J by 0 bases, 5 bases remained unmatched. Germline lookup yields CDR1 SGHRS and CDR2 YFSETQ.

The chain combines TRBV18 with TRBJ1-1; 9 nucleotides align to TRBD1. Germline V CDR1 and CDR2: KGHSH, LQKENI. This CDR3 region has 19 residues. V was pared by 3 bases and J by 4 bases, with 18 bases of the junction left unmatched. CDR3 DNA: TGTGCCAGCTCACCCATCTCGGGACAGGGTCTTATCAGCGGCACTGAAGCTTTCTTT. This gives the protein CASSPISGQGLISGTEAFF.

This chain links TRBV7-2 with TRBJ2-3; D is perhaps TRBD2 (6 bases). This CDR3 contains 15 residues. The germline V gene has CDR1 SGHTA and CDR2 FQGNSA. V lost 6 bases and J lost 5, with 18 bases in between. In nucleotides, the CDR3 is TGTGCCAGCAGGCCCAAGCTCCCAGCGGGAGATACGCAGTATTTT. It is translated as CASRPKLPAGDTQYF.

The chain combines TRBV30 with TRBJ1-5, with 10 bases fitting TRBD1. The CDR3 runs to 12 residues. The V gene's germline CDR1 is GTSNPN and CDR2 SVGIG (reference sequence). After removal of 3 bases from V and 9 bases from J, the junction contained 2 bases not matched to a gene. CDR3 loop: CAWRTGGRPQHF. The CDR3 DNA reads TGTGCCTGGAGGACAGGGGGCCGGCCCCAGCATTTT.

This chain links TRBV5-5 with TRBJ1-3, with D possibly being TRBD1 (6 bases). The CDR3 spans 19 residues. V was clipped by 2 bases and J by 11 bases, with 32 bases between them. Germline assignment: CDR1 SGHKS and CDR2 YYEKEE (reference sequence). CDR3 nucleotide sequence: TGTGCCAGCAGCTTAGGGACACCTGATTTGGGATTATGGAAGCGCGCCATATATTTT. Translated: CASSLGTPDLGLWKRAIYF.

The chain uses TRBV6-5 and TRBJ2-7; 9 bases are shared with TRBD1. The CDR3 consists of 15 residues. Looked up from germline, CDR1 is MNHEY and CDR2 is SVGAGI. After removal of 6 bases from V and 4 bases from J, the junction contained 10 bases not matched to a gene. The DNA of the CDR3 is TGTGCCAGCAGCCGCGTCCCGGGACAGGGTTACGAGCAGTACTTC. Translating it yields CASSRVPGQGYEQYF.

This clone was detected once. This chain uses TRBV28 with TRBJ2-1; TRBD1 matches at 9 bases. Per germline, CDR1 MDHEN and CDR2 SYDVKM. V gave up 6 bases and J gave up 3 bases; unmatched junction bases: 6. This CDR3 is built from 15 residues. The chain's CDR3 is CASRWDRDIYNEQFF. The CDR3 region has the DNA TGTGCCAGCAGGTGGGACAGGGACATCTACAATGAGCAGTTCTTC. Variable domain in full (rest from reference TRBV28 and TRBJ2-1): DVKVTQSSRYLVKRTGEKVFLECVQDMDHENMFWYRQDPGLGLRLIYFSYDVKMKEKGDIPEGYSVSREKKERFSLILESASTNQTSMYLCASRWDRDIYNEQFFGPGTRLTVL.

The chain's CDR3 is CASSARLAKNIQYF. The CDR3 DNA reads as TGTGCCAGCAGCGCGCGTCTGGCCAAAAACATTCAGTACTTC. V and J are TRBV11-2 and TRBJ2-4; D not certain. CDR1 and CDR2 from the germline V gene are SGHAT and FQNNGV. CDR3 size: 14 residues. The V end was cut by 5 bases, the J end by 1 base, with 9 bases between.

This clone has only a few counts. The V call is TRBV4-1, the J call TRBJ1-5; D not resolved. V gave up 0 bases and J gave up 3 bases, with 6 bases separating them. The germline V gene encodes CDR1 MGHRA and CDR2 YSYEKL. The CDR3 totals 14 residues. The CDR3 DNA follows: TGCGCCAGCAGCCAAGAACAGTTCAATCAGCCCCAGCATTTT. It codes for CASSQEQFNQPQHF.

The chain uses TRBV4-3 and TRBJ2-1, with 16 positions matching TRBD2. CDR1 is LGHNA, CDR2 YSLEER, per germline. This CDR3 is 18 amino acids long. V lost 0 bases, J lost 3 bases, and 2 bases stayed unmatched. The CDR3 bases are TGCGCCAGCAGCCAAGATGGGACTAGCGGGGGGGTCTACAATGAGCAGTTCTTC. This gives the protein CASSQDGTSGGVYNEQFF.

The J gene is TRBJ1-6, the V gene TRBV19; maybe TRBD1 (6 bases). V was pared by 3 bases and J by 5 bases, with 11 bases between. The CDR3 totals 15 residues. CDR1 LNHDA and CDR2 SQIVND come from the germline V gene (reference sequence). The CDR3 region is CASSMEDSHNSPLHF. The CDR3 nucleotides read TGTGCCAGTAGTATGGAGGACAGCCATAATTCACCCCTCCACTTT.

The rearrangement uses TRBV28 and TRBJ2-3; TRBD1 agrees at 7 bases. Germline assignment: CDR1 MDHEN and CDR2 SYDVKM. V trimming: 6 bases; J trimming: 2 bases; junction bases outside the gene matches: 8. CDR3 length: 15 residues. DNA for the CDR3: TGTGCCAGCAGGGTACGGGACAGACCCACAGATACGCAGTATTTT. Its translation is CASRVRDRPTDTQYF.

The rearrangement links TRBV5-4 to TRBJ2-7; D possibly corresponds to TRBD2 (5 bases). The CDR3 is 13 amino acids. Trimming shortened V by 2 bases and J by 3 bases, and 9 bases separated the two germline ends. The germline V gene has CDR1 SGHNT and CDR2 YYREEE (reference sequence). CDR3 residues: CASSFGVVYEQYF. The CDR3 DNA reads TGTGCCAGCAGCTTCGGGGTCGTCTACGAGCAGTACTTC. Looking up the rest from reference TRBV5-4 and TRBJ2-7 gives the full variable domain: ETGVTQSPTHLIKTRGQQVTLRCSSQSGHNTVSWYQQALGQGPQFIFQYYREEENGRGNFPPRFSGLQFPNYSSELNVNALELDDSALYLCASSFGVVYEQYFGPGTRLTVT.

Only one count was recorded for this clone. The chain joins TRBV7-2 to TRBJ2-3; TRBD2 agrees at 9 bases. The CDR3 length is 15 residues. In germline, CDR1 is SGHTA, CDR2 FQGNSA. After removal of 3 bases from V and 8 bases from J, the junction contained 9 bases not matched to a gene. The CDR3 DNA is TGTGCCAGCAGCTTGACTAGCGGACTAGCGAGTACGCAGTATTTT. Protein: CASSLTSGLASTQYF.

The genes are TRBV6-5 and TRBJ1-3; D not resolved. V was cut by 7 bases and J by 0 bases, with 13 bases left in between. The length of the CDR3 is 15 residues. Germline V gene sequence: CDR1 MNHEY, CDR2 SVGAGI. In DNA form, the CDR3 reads TGTGCCAGCATCGTGCGGGCTACCTCTGGAAACACCATATATTTT. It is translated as CASIVRATSGNTIYF.

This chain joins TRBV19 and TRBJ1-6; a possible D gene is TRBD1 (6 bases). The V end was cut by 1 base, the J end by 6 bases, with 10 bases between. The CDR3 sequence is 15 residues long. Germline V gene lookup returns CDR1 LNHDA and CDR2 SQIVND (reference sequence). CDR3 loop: CASSIVDRTNSPLHF. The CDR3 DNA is TGTGCCAGTAGTATAGTTGACAGGACTAATTCACCCCTCCACTTT.

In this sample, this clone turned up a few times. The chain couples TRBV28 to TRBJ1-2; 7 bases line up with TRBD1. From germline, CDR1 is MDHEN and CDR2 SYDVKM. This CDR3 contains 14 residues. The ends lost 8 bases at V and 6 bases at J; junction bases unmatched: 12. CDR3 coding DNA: TGTGCCAGCTGGGCCGACAGGGCGGTGGATGGCTACACCTTC. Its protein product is CASWADRAVDGYTF.

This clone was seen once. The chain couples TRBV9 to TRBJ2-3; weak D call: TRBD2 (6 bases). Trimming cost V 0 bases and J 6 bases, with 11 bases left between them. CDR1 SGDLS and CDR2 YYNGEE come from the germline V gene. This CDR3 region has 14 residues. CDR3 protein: CASSVVGGADTQYF. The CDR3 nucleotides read TGTGCCAGCAGCGTAGTCGGAGGGGCGGATACGCAGTATTTT.

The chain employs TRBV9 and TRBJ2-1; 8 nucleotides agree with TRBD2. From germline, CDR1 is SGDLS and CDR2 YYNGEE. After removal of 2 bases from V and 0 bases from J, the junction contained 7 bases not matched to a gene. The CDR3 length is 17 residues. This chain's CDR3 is CASSVGRGGSSYNEQFF. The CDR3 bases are TGTGCCAGCAGCGTGGGTCGGGGGGGTAGCTCCTACAATGAGCAGTTCTTC.

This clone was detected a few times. This chain's CDR3 is CASRGDYSNQPQHF. Here the CDR3 DNA reads TGTGCCAGCCGGGGGGATTATAGCAATCAGCCCCAGCATTTT. The V call is TRBV6-5, the J call TRBJ1-5; a weak D match, TRBD1 (5 bases). The V gene lost 8 bases and the J gene lost 0 bases, with 11 bases spanning the gap. Germline V gives CDR1 MNHEY, CDR2 SVGAGI. The CDR3 is 14 residues long.

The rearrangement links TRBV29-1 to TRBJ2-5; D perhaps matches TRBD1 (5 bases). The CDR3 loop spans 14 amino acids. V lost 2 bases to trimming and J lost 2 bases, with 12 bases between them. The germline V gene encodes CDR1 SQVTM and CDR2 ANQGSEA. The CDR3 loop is CSVENRHTQETQYF. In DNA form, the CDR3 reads TGCAGCGTTGAAAACAGGCACACTCAAGAGACCCAGTACTTC.

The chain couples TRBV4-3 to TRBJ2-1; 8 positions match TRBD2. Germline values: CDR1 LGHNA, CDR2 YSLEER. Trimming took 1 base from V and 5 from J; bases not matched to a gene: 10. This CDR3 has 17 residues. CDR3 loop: CASSQVSWRGADNEQFF. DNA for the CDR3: TGCGCCAGCAGCCAAGTGAGCTGGCGGGGGGCTGACAATGAGCAGTTCTTC.

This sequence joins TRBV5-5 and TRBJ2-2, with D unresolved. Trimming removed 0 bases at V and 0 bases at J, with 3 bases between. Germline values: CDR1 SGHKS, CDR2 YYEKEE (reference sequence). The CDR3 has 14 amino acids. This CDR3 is CASSLASNTGELFF. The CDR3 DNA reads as TGTGCCAGCAGCTTGGCGTCGAACACCGGGGAGCTGTTTTTT.

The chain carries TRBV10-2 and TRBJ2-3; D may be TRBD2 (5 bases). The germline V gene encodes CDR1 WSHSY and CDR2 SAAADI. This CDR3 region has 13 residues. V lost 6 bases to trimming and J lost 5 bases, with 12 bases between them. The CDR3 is CASRRGAGDTQYF. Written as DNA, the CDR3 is TGCGCCAGCAGGCGAGGTGCGGGAGATACGCAGTATTTT.

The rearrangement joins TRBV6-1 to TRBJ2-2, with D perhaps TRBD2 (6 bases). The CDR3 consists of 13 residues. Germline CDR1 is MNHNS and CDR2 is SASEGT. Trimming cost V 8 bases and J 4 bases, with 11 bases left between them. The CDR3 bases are TGTGCCAGCCGGGGGAGTTTCACCGGGGAGCTGTTTTTT. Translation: CASRGSFTGELFF.

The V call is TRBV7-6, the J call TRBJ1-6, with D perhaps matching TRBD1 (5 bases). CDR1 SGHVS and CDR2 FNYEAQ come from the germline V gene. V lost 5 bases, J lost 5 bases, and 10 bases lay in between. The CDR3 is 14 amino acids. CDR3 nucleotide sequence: TGTGCCAGCAGCGGGCAGGGAAATAATTCACCCCTCCACTTT. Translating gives CASSGQGNNSPLHF.